Below, 17 T cell receptor beta chains from the same sample are listed, as sequenced in a study of blood T cell repertoires in COVID-19. The method was immunoSEQ multiplex PCR; TCRdb's version includes in-frame clones alone and lacks a portion of them. This table holds under 450,000 clones, approximately 90% found once. Source material: PBMCs or T cells enriched from blood (not recorded which). Receptors originate from a woman aged 40 to 49 who had been exposed to COVID-19.

This chain connects TRBV29-1 to TRBJ2-5, with TRBD2 as a possible D gene (6 bases). This CDR3 has 13 residues. Germline V CDR1 and CDR2: SQVTM, ANQGSEA. V was cut by 1 base and J by 5 bases, with 11 bases left in between. CDR3 residues: CSVEGREVETQYF. The CDR3 bases are TGCAGCGTTGAAGGCAGGGAGGTGGAGACCCAGTACTTC.

In this sample, this clone turned up once. The chain is built from TRBV30 and TRBJ2-1; D is unresolved. CDR1 GTSNPN and CDR2 SVGIG come from the germline V gene (reference sequence). The CDR3 consists of 13 residues. The germline V and J ends were trimmed by 0 bases and 6 bases, with 9 bases remaining between them. The DNA for the CDR3 is TGTGCCTGGAGTGTAAGTTCGGGCAATGAGCAGTTCTTC. The encoded protein is CAWSVSSGNEQFF.

This clone was seen only once. V gene TRBV7-6 combines with J gene TRBJ2-1; no clear D gene. The germline V gene encodes CDR1 SGHVS and CDR2 FNYEAQ. The CDR3 is 12 residues long. Trimming removed 4 bases from V and 7 bases from J, with 8 bases in between. The CDR3 sequence: CASSSLGNEQFF. Here the CDR3 DNA reads TGTGCCAGCAGCTCTCTCGGGAATGAGCAGTTCTTC.

This clone appeared a single time. V gene TRBV15 combines with J gene TRBJ2-1, with D possibly TRBD2 on 5 matching bases. Germline CDR1 LNHNV, CDR2 YYDKDF (reference sequence). V lost 8 bases and J 0 bases, leaving 20 bases between the germline ends. CDR3 length equals 17 residues. The CDR3: CATSGPLAPSSYNEQFF. In nucleotides, the CDR3 is TGTGCCACCTCAGGACCCTTAGCGCCGAGCTCCTACAATGAGCAGTTCTTC.

The J gene is TRBJ1-2, the V gene TRBV2, with a tentative D call TRBD1 (5 bases). V lost 7 bases to trimming and J lost 2 bases, with 8 bases between them. The V gene's germline CDR1 is SNHLY and CDR2 FYNNEI. This CDR3 comprises 12 residues. In nucleotides, the CDR3 is TGTGCCAGCATAAGACAGAACTATGGCTACACCTTC. Residues: CASIRQNYGYTF.

The rearrangement uses TRBV30 and TRBJ1-1, with D perhaps matching TRBD1 (5 bases). Germline V lookup: CDR1 GTSNPN, CDR2 SVGIG (reference sequence). CDR3 length: 16 residues. Trimming took 3 bases from V and 0 from J, leaving 17 bases between them. Written as DNA, the CDR3 is TGTGCCTGGAGACCGCAGGGAGGAGGGATGAACACTGAAGCTTTCTTT. Translating gives CAWRPQGGGMNTEAFF.

This clone was found a few times. The chain is built from TRBV5-1 and TRBJ2-7; 7 bases are a match to TRBD1. V lost 0 bases to trimming and J lost 9 bases; unmatched junction nucleotides: 3. Per the germline V gene, CDR1 is SGHRS and CDR2 is YFSETQ. The CDR3 totals 12 residues. CDR3 sequence: CASSLDRGAQYF. CDR3 coding DNA: TGCGCCAGCAGCTTGGACAGGGGCGCGCAGTACTTC.

The chain has TRBV7-2 and TRBJ1-3; TRBD1 matches 9 bases. Germline V gene data show CDR1 as SGHTA and CDR2 as FQGNSA. This CDR3 spans 19 amino acids. After removal of 1 base from V and 5 bases from J, the junction contained 15 bases not matched to a gene. The DNA of the CDR3 is TGTGCCAGCAGCTTAGGAGTGGGACAGGGCGATATGAAGCGAAACACCATATATTTT. Translation gives CASSLGVGQGDMKRNTIYF.

The genes are TRBV27 and TRBJ2-7, with D unclear. The CDR3 runs to 9 residues. V gave up 6 bases and J gave up 7 bases, with 4 bases separating them. CDR1 is MNHEY and CDR2 is SMNVEV in the germline V gene (reference sequence). The CDR3 region has the DNA TGTGCCAGCAGCAGGGAGCAGTACTTC. Its translation: CASSREQYF.

The J gene is TRBJ1-2, the V gene TRBV7-2; possible D gene TRBD1, 6 bases. The CDR3 runs 14 residues. The germline V gene encodes CDR1 SGHTA and CDR2 FQGNSA. The germline V and J ends were trimmed by 5 bases and 3 bases, with 13 bases remaining between them. For the CDR3, the DNA is TGTGCCAGCAGCCGGGCCAGGGGAGACTATGGCTACACCTTC. The encoded protein is CASSRARGDYGYTF.

This clone was seen a few times. The rearrangement joins TRBV6-5 to TRBJ2-5, with D maybe TRBD1 (6 bases). V gave up 6 bases and J gave up 6 bases, with 17 bases separating them. This CDR3 has 14 residues. Germline V lookup: CDR1 MNHEY, CDR2 SVGAGI. The CDR3 sequence is CASSDPGERKTQYF. The CDR3 DNA reads TGTGCCAGCAGCGATCCAGGGGAGAGGAAGACCCAGTACTTC.

The chain carries TRBV7-9 and TRBJ1-6; possibly TRBD1 for D (5 bases). There are 13 residues in the CDR3. Germline V CDR1 and CDR2: SEHNR, FQNEAQ (reference sequence). V was trimmed by 6 bases and J by 8 bases, leaving 11 bases between them. CDR3 DNA sequence: TGTGCCAGCAGGGGACGGGGGGATTCACCCCTCCACTTT. This translates into CASRGRGDSPLHF.

This chain connects TRBV11-3 to TRBJ2-1; 13 bases are a match to TRBD2. The CDR3 sequence is 16 residues long. Trimming took 5 bases from V and 7 from J; bases not matched to a gene: 8. Germline-derived CDR1 and CDR2 are SGHNT and YENEEA. The CDR3 loop reads CASSPPKGLAGNEQFF. Written as DNA, the CDR3 is TGTGCCAGCAGCCCTCCGAAGGGACTAGCGGGAAATGAGCAGTTCTTC.

This clone occurred once. This chain's CDR3 is CASSLGRGTWSTGELFF. The CDR3 DNA follows: TGCGCCAGCAGCTTGGGCCGTGGAACTTGGAGCACCGGGGAGCTGTTTTTT. The chain links TRBV5-1 to TRBJ2-2; D unclear. This CDR3 contains 17 residues. Germline-derived CDR1 and CDR2 are SGHRS and YFSETQ. The V end lost 0 bases, the J end lost 4 bases, and 16 bases lay between the germline ends.

The rearrangement links TRBV9 to TRBJ2-5, with D possibly being TRBD1 (6 bases). The V gene lost 0 bases and the J gene lost 4 bases, with 13 bases spanning the gap. CDR3 length equals 15 residues. CDR1 is SGDLS and CDR2 is YYNGEE in the germline V gene. The CDR3 region is CASSVEGQWGETQYF. DNA for the CDR3: TGTGCCAGCAGCGTAGAGGGACAATGGGGAGAGACCCAGTACTTC.

This chain uses TRBV11-2 with TRBJ2-7; no definite D call. This CDR3 is 11 amino acids long. V shed 3 bases and J shed 5 bases, with 5 bases lying between them. CDR1 SGHAT and CDR2 FQNNGV come from the germline V gene. This CDR3 is CASSFRDEQYF. The CDR3 bases are TGTGCCAGCAGCTTCCGGGACGAGCAGTACTTC.

The chain combines TRBV15 with TRBJ2-5, with 8 positions matching TRBD2. This CDR3 contains 15 residues. V dropped 8 bases and J dropped 3; count of bases not matched to a gene: 11. Germline assignment: CDR1 LNHNV and CDR2 YYDKDF (reference sequence). The CDR3 sequence is CATAGGGNGKETQYF. The DNA for the CDR3 is TGTGCCACCGCGGGGGGAGGGAATGGTAAAGAGACCCAGTACTTC.